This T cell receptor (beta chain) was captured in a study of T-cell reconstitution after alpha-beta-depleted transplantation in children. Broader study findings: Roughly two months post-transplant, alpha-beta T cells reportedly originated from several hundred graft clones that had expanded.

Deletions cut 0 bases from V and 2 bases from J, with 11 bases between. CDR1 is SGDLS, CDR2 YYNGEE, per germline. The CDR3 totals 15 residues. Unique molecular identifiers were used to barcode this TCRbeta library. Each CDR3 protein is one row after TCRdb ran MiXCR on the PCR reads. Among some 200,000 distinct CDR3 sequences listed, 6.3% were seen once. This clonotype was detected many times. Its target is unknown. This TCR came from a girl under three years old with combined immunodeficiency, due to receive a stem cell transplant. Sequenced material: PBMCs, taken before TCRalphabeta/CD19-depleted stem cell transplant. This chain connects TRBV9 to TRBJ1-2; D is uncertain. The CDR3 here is CASSVGAGSNYGYTF. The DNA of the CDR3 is TGTGCCAGCAGCGTAGGGGCAGGAAGCAACTATGGCTACACCTTC.